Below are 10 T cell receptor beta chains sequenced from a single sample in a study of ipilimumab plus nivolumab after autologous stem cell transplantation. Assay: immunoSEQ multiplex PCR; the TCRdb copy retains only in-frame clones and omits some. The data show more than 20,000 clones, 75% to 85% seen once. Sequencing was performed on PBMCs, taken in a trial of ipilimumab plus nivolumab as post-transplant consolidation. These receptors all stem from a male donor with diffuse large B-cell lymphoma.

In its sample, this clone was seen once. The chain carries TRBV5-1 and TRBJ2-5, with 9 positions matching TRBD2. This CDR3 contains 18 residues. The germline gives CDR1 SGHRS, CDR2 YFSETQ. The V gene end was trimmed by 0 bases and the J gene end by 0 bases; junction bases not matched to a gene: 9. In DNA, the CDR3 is TGCGCCAGCAGCTTGGGAGGTAGCGGGGGATCCTACCAAGAGACCCAGTACTTC. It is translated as CASSLGGSGGSYQETQYF.

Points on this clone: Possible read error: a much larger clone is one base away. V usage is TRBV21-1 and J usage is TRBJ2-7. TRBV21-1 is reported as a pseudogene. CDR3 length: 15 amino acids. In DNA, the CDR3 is TGTGCCAGCAGCAGACCTGTTCGGGCTCCCTACGAGCAGTACTTC. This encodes CASSRPVRAPYEQYF.

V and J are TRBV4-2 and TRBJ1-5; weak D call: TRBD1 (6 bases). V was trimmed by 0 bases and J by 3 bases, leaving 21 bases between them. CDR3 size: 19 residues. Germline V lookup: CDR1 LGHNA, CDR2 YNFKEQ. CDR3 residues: CASSQDYWGGASFNQPQHF. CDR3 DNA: TGTGCCAGCAGCCAAGATTATTGGGGGGGGGCCTCGTTCAATCAGCCCCAGCATTTT.

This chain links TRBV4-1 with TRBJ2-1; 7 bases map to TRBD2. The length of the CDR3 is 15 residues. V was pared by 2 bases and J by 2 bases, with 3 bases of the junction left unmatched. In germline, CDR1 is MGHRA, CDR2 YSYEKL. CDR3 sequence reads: CASSQLGGTYNEQFF. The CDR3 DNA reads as TGCGCCAGCAGCCAACTCGGGGGGACCTACAATGAGCAGTTCTTC.

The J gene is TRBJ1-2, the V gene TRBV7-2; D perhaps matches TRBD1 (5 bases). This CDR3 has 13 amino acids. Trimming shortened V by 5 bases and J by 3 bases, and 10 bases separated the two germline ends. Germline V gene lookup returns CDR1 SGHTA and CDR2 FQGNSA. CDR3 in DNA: TGTGCCAGCAGCCCAGGGTTTCACTATGGCTACACCTTC. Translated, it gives CASSPGFHYGYTF.

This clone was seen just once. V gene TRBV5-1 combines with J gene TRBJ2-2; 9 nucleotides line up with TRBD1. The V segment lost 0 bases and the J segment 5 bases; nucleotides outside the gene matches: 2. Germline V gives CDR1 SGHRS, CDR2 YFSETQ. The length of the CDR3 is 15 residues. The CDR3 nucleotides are TGCGCCAGCAGCTTGGCCGGACAGGGGACCGGGGAGCTGTTTTTT. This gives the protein CASSLAGQGTGELFF.

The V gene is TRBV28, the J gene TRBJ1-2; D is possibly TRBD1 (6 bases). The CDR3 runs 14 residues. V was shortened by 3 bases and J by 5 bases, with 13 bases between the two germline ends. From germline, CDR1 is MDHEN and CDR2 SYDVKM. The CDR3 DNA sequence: TGTGCCAGCAGTTTCGGGGGGGCGTCGTATGGCTACACCTTC. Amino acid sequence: CASSFGGASYGYTF.

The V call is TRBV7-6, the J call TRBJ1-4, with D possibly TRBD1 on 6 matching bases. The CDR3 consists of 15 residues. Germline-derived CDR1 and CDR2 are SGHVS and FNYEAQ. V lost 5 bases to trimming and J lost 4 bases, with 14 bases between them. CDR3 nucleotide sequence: TGTGCCAGCAGCGCCGGGACAACCCTTAATGAAAAACTGTTTTTT. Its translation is CASSAGTTLNEKLFF.

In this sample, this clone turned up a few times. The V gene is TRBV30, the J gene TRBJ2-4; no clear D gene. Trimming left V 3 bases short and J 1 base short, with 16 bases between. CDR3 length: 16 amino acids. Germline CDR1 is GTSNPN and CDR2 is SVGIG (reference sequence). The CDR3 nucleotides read TGTGCCTGGAGCCCGGGTTTGCTTGGGGCCAAAAACATTCAGTACTTC. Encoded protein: CAWSPGLLGAKNIQYF.

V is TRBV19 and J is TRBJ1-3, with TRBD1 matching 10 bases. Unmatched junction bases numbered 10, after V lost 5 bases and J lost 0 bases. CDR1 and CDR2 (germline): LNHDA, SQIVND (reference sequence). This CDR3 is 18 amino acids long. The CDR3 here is CASSLRTGGRSSGNTIYF. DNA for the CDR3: TGTGCCAGTAGTCTCCGGACAGGGGGTAGAAGCTCTGGAAACACCATATATTTT.